The rows below give T cell receptor beta chains drawn from one sample of a study of vaccination and CD4 T cells after COVID-19. TCRdb itself ran the PCR reads through MiXCR, one entry per CDR3 protein. The sample has some 8,100 distinct CDR3 sequences, around 40% seen once. Antigens for these TCRs are unknown. The source material was CD4+ T cells from blood, cultured in vitro. The receptors were sampled from a human donor in good health. Both conserved end residues are part of each CDR3. The D gene is left open where the match is weak. Where a row states a size, it is once, few, many or the class of an expanded clone; other rows omit it.

D gene: -
V gene: TRBV5-1
J gene: TRBJ1-2
clone size: large
CDR3 protein: CASRGSQEDGYTF
CDR3 DNA: TGCGCCAGCAGGGGGTCCCAAGAAGATGGCTACACCTTC

D gene: -
V gene: TRBV19
J gene: TRBJ2-5
clone size: -
CDR3 protein: CASMGGPRTQQETQYF
CDR3 DNA: TGTGCCAGTATGGGGGGCCCGAGGACCCAACAAGAGACCCAGTACTTC

D gene: -
V gene: TRBV7-8
J gene: TRBJ1-2
clone size: medium-sized
CDR3 protein: CASSPTALAYGYTF
CDR3 DNA: TGTGCCAGCAGCCCGACCGCCTTAGCCTATGGCTACACCTTC

D gene: TRBD1
V gene: TRBV4-1
J gene: TRBJ1-1
clone size: -
CDR3 protein: CASSQDRAIEAFF
CDR3 DNA: TGCGCCAGCAGCCAGGACAGGGCGATTGAAGCTTTCTTT

D gene: -
V gene: TRBV5-5
J gene: TRBJ2-5
clone size: medium-sized
CDR3 protein: CASSWRGAQTQYF
CDR3 DNA: TGTGCCAGCAGCTGGAGGGGGGCCCAGACCCAGTACTTC

D gene: -
V gene: TRBV5-8
J gene: TRBJ2-7
clone size: -
CDR3 protein: CASSLVRNEQYF
CDR3 DNA: TGTGCCAGCAGCTTGGTAAGGAACGAGCAGTACTTC

D gene: TRBD1
V gene: TRBV19
J gene: TRBJ1-1
clone size: -
CDR3 protein: CASSHGTAENTEAFF
CDR3 DNA: TGTGCCAGTAGCCACGGGACAGCGGAGAACACTGAAGCTTTCTTT

D gene: -
V gene: TRBV5-1
J gene: TRBJ1-1
clone size: few
CDR3 protein: CASSGTLWTEAFF
CDR3 DNA: TGCGCCAGCAGCGGAACCCTATGGACTGAAGCTTTCTTT

D gene: -
V gene: TRBV11-2
J gene: TRBJ1-5
clone size: medium-sized
CDR3 protein: CASSPGPSQPQHF
CDR3 DNA: TGTGCCAGCAGCCCAGGGCCTAGCCAGCCCCAGCATTTT

D gene: -
V gene: TRBV5-1
J gene: TRBJ1-1
clone size: few
CDR3 protein: CASHLGLPGAEAFF
CDR3 DNA: TGCGCCAGCCACTTGGGACTCCCCGGGGCTGAAGCTTTCTTT

D gene: TRBD1
V gene: TRBV20-1
J gene: TRBJ2-3
clone size: -
CDR3 protein: CSADRADTQYF
CDR3 DNA: TGCAGTGCAGACAGGGCAGATACGCAGTATTTT

D gene: -
V gene: TRBV20-1
J gene: TRBJ2-7
clone size: once
CDR3 protein: CSARDLVSYEQYF
CDR3 DNA: TGCAGTGCTAGAGATCTGGTTTCCTACGAGCAGTACTTC

D gene: -
V gene: TRBV6-1
J gene: TRBJ1-6
clone size: -
CDR3 protein: CASGTAMLSSPLHF
CDR3 DNA: TGTGCCAGCGGAACCGCCATGCTCAGTTCACCCCTCCACTTT

D gene: -
V gene: TRBV20-1
J gene: TRBJ1-1
clone size: -
CDR3 protein: CSARVSDTEAFF
CDR3 DNA: TGCAGTGCTAGAGTGTCGGACACTGAAGCTTTCTTT

D gene: -
V gene: TRBV6-4
J gene: TRBJ2-2
clone size: few
CDR3 protein: CASSKGTGELFF
CDR3 DNA: TGTGCCAGCAGTAAAGGGACCGGGGAGCTGTTTTTT

D gene: TRBD1
V gene: TRBV7-3
J gene: TRBJ2-7
clone size: -
CDR3 protein: CASSLDRGTGEQYF
CDR3 DNA: TGTGCCAGCAGCTTAGACAGGGGCACGGGCGAGCAGTACTTC

D gene: TRBD2
V gene: TRBV19
J gene: TRBJ2-1
clone size: -
CDR3 protein: CASAGGSYNEQFF
CDR3 DNA: TGTGCTTCGGCGGGGGGCTCCTACAATGAGCAGTTCTTC

D gene: -
V gene: TRBV7-9
J gene: TRBJ1-2
clone size: few
CDR3 protein: CASSYNYGYTF
CDR3 DNA: TGTGCCAGCAGTTATAACTATGGCTACACCTTC

D gene: TRBD1
V gene: TRBV7-9
J gene: TRBJ1-4
clone size: few
CDR3 protein: CASSLTGPKLFF
CDR3 DNA: TGTGCCAGCAGCCTGACAGGGCCAAAACTGTTTTTT

D gene: -
V gene: TRBV10-3
J gene: TRBJ2-3
clone size: -
CDR3 protein: CAISEFSGRTDTQYF
CDR3 DNA: TGTGCCATCAGTGAGTTTAGCGGCCGCACAGATACGCAGTATTTT

D gene: TRBD2
V gene: TRBV5-4
J gene: TRBJ2-5
clone size: few
CDR3 protein: CASSLVAGGGETQYF
CDR3 DNA: TGTGCCAGCAGCTTGGTTGCGGGGGGTGGAGAGACCCAGTACTTC

D gene: -
V gene: TRBV20-1
J gene: TRBJ1-2
clone size: -
CDR3 protein: CSARVQPERGYTF
CDR3 DNA: TGCAGTGCTAGAGTACAGCCCGAACGGGGCTACACCTTC

D gene: TRBD1
V gene: TRBV2
J gene: TRBJ1-5
clone size: -
CDR3 protein: CASRGTESIRPQHF
CDR3 DNA: TGTGCCAGCAGAGGGACAGAATCCATCCGGCCCCAGCATTTT

D gene: -
V gene: TRBV20-1
J gene: TRBJ1-1
clone size: few
CDR3 protein: CSARGRNTEAFF
CDR3 DNA: TGCAGTGCTAGAGGCCGGAACACTGAAGCTTTCTTT

D gene: TRBD1
V gene: TRBV27
J gene: TRBJ1-1
clone size: few
CDR3 protein: CASSRTGGSNTEAFF
CDR3 DNA: TGTGCCAGCAGTCGTACAGGGGGGAGTAACACTGAAGCTTTCTTT

D gene: TRBD1
V gene: TRBV19
J gene: TRBJ1-5
clone size: few
CDR3 protein: CASSQEGQGGQPQHF
CDR3 DNA: TGTGCCAGTAGCCAAGAAGGACAGGGGGGTCAGCCCCAGCATTTT

D gene: -
V gene: TRBV10-3
J gene: TRBJ2-1
clone size: few
CDR3 protein: CAIRDSFEAYEQFF
CDR3 DNA: TGTGCCATCAGGGATAGCTTCGAGGCATATGAGCAGTTCTTC

D gene: TRBD2
V gene: TRBV3-1
J gene: TRBJ2-1
clone size: -
CDR3 protein: CASSQVATSGLSYNEQFF
CDR3 DNA: TGTGCCAGCAGCCAAGTGGCGACTAGCGGGTTATCCTACAATGAGCAGTTCTTC

D gene: -
V gene: TRBV11-1
J gene: TRBJ1-2
clone size: -
CDR3 protein: CASSVGWPNYGYTF
CDR3 DNA: TGTGCCAGCAGCGTGGGCTGGCCTAACTATGGCTACACCTTC

D gene: -
V gene: TRBV19
J gene: TRBJ1-6
clone size: -
CDR3 protein: CASSPLPGQDSPLHF
CDR3 DNA: TGTGCCAGTAGTCCCCTTCCGGGACAAGATTCACCCCTCCACTTT

D gene: -
V gene: TRBV6-1
J gene: TRBJ1-1
clone size: -
CDR3 protein: CASRQHLQMNTEAFF
CDR3 DNA: TGTGCCAGCAGACAACATTTGCAGATGAACACTGAAGCTTTCTTT

D gene: -
V gene: TRBV7-7
J gene: TRBJ2-1
clone size: -
CDR3 protein: CASSLDIYNEQFF
CDR3 DNA: TGTGCCAGCAGCTTAGATATATACAATGAGCAGTTCTTC

D gene: -
V gene: TRBV24-1
J gene: TRBJ1-5
clone size: few
CDR3 protein: CATSDFGLQHQPQHF
CDR3 DNA: TGTGCCACCAGTGATTTCGGGTTACAACATCAGCCCCAGCATTTT

D gene: -
V gene: TRBV20-1
J gene: TRBJ2-7
clone size: few
CDR3 protein: CSARDSSYEQYF
CDR3 DNA: TGCAGTGCTAGAGACAGCTCCTACGAGCAGTACTTC

D gene: TRBD1
V gene: TRBV7-9
J gene: TRBJ2-7
clone size: -
CDR3 protein: CASSPRDRGLPEQYF
CDR3 DNA: TGTGCCAGCAGCCCGCGGGACAGGGGTCTTCCCGAGCAGTACTTC

D gene: TRBD1
V gene: TRBV3-1
J gene: TRBJ1-1
clone size: medium-sized
CDR3 protein: CASSQRQGTEAFF
CDR3 DNA: TGTGCCAGCAGCCAAAGACAGGGGACTGAAGCTTTCTTT

D gene: -
V gene: TRBV12-3/TRBV12-4
J gene: TRBJ2-7
clone size: -
CDR3 protein: CASSSNYEQYF
CDR3 DNA: TGTGCCAGCAGTTCAAACTACGAGCAGTACTTC

D gene: -
V gene: TRBV4-1
J gene: TRBJ1-5
clone size: few
CDR3 protein: CASSQDLQGRVNQPQHF
CDR3 DNA: TGCGCCAGCAGCCAAGATCTACAGGGACGGGTCAATCAGCCCCAGCATTTT

D gene: TRBD1
V gene: TRBV12-5
J gene: TRBJ2-1
clone size: -
CDR3 protein: CASGFKTGLSYNEQFF
CDR3 DNA: TGTGCTAGTGGTTTTAAGACAGGGCTATCCTACAATGAGCAGTTCTTC

D gene: -
V gene: TRBV12-3/TRBV12-4
J gene: TRBJ1-1
clone size: -
CDR3 protein: CATKFSGLNTEAFF
CDR3 DNA: TGTGCCACCAAGTTCTCAGGATTGAACACTGAAGCTTTCTTT

D gene: -
V gene: TRBV5-1
J gene: TRBJ1-1
clone size: -
CDR3 protein: CASSLGSDNTEAFF
CDR3 DNA: TGCGCCAGCAGCTTGGGGTCAGACAACACTGAAGCTTTCTTT

D gene: -
V gene: TRBV2
J gene: TRBJ1-1
clone size: -
CDR3 protein: CASSADLGGTEAFF
CDR3 DNA: TGTGCCAGCAGTGCGGACTTGGGGGGCACTGAAGCTTTCTTT

D gene: -
V gene: TRBV19
J gene: TRBJ1-2
clone size: -
CDR3 protein: CASRPLSGAGSGYTF
CDR3 DNA: TGTGCCAGTAGACCCCTCAGTGGGGCAGGGAGTGGCTACACCTTC

D gene: TRBD1
V gene: TRBV19
J gene: TRBJ1-6
clone size: few
CDR3 protein: CASSIEDRRPLHF
CDR3 DNA: TGTGCCAGTAGTATAGAGGACAGGAGACCCCTCCACTTT

D gene: -
V gene: TRBV18
J gene: TRBJ1-1
clone size: -
CDR3 protein: CASSLVNTEAFF
CDR3 DNA: TGTGCCAGCTCCCTGGTCAACACTGAAGCTTTCTTT

D gene: TRBD2
V gene: TRBV19
J gene: TRBJ2-3
clone size: few
CDR3 protein: CASSPGLAGTSTQYF
CDR3 DNA: TGTGCCAGTAGTCCCGGACTAGCGGGTACCAGTACGCAGTATTTT

D gene: TRBD1
V gene: TRBV20-1
J gene: TRBJ1-6
clone size: -
CDR3 protein: CSASRGTGPLHF
CDR3 DNA: TGCAGTGCTAGTAGGGGGACAGGACCCCTCCACTTT

D gene: -
V gene: TRBV4-2
J gene: TRBJ1-2
clone size: -
CDR3 protein: CASSRVGRQTGYGYTF
CDR3 DNA: TGTGCCAGCAGCCGCGTGGGACGCCAGACTGGCTATGGCTACACCTTC

D gene: -
V gene: TRBV20-1
J gene: TRBJ1-5
clone size: few
CDR3 protein: CSAQRWLNSNQPQHF
CDR3 DNA: TGCAGTGCTCAACGATGGCTGAATAGCAATCAGCCCCAGCATTTT

D gene: -
V gene: TRBV19
J gene: TRBJ1-2
clone size: -
CDR3 protein: CASSIAGGNYGYTF
CDR3 DNA: TGTGCCAGTAGTATTGCCGGGGGCAACTATGGCTACACCTTC

D gene: -
V gene: TRBV9
J gene: TRBJ2-1
clone size: -
CDR3 protein: CASSTDPNWGQFF
CDR3 DNA: TGTGCCAGCAGCACAGATCCTAACTGGGGTCAGTTCTTC

D gene: -
V gene: TRBV7-2
J gene: TRBJ1-1
clone size: few
CDR3 protein: CASSFVSRTAFF
CDR3 DNA: TGTGCCAGCAGCTTCGTCTCCCGAACGGCTTTCTTT

D gene: -
V gene: TRBV20-1
J gene: TRBJ2-1
clone size: -
CDR3 protein: CSAGTAVDEQFF
CDR3 DNA: TGCAGCGCTGGGACCGCTGTCGATGAGCAGTTCTTC

D gene: -
V gene: TRBV20-1
J gene: TRBJ1-1
clone size: -
CDR3 protein: CSAREFFSGTYTEAFF
CDR3 DNA: TGCAGTGCTAGAGAGTTCTTTTCGGGGACCTACACTGAAGCTTTCTTT

D gene: -
V gene: TRBV6-5
J gene: TRBJ2-1
clone size: -
CDR3 protein: CASSYFGGATYNEQFF
CDR3 DNA: TGTGCCAGCAGTTACTTTGGGGGGGCAACCTACAATGAGCAGTTCTTC

D gene: -
V gene: TRBV7-2
J gene: TRBJ1-5
clone size: -
CDR3 protein: CASSPWGAYSNQPQHF
CDR3 DNA: TGTGCCAGCAGCCCGTGGGGGGCTTATAGCAATCAGCCCCAGCATTTT

D gene: TRBD2
V gene: TRBV29-1
J gene: TRBJ2-3
clone size: -
CDR3 protein: CSVDTSAGGDTQYF
CDR3 DNA: TGCAGCGTGGATACTAGCGCAGGTGGGGATACGCAGTATTTT

D gene: -
V gene: TRBV27
J gene: TRBJ1-1
clone size: few
CDR3 protein: CASSLSANTEAFF
CDR3 DNA: TGTGCCAGCAGTTTATCGGCGAACACTGAAGCTTTCTTT

D gene: -
V gene: TRBV27
J gene: TRBJ1-5
clone size: -
CDR3 protein: CASSLSWDQPQHF
CDR3 DNA: TGTGCCAGCAGTTTATCGTGGGATCAGCCCCAGCATTTT

D gene: TRBD2
V gene: TRBV4-2
J gene: TRBJ2-2
clone size: -
CDR3 protein: CASSRTSGGLEELFF
CDR3 DNA: TGTGCCAGCAGCCGGACTAGCGGGGGCCTAGAGGAGCTGTTTTTT